This TCR beta chain was identified in a study of T cell responses to AZD1222 COVID-19 vaccine. A note on this clone: Its antigen remains unidentified.

Libraries were prepared by immunoSEQ multiplex PCR; TCRdb keeps only in-frame clonotypes and omits some of them. Of around 140,000 clones listed, around nine tenths are singletons. The study's findings and limits: At 160-218 and 743-854, vaccine-associated CD4 TCRs were dominant, and they spanned spike. The study reported that nearly half of spike-specific TCRs target unmutated variant regions. Donors in the cohort were predominantly white British and more often female, and clonal diversity was possibly underestimated.

CDR1 is SGHRS and CDR2 is YFSETQ in the germline V gene. V gave up 7 bases and J gave up 4 bases, with 14 bases separating them. The CDR3 extends over 14 amino acids. The sample here was peripheral blood, taken on day 0 of AZD1222 vaccination. The TCR comes from an adult in good health. V and J are TRBV5-1 and TRBJ2-2; TRBD1 is a possible D gene (5 bases). The CDR3 region has the DNA TGCGCCAGCGACCCCGGACAATTCACCGGGGAGCTGTTTTTT. This gives the protein CASDPGQFTGELFF.